Sequencing of this TCR beta chain was carried out in a study of T cell responses to AZD1222 COVID-19 vaccine. Germline CDR1 and CDR2: MDHEN and SYDVKM. Trimming removed 4 bases from V and 4 bases from J, with 20 bases in between. The CDR3 extends over 17 amino acids. Some clones are missing from TCRdb's copy, which holds only in-frame ones; the method was immunoSEQ multiplex PCR. The sample has about 150,000 clones, around 93% seen once. The chain is built from TRBV28 and TRBJ2-1; D remains ambiguous. This sequence originates from an adult who received the AZD1222 COVID-19 vaccine. The material sequenced was peripheral blood, taken 28 days after the second AZD1222 dose. CDR3 bases: TGTGCCAGCAGTTCCAGATTTCTGGGCAGACCTTACAATGAGCAGTTCTTC. Translating it yields CASSSRFLGRPYNEQFF.